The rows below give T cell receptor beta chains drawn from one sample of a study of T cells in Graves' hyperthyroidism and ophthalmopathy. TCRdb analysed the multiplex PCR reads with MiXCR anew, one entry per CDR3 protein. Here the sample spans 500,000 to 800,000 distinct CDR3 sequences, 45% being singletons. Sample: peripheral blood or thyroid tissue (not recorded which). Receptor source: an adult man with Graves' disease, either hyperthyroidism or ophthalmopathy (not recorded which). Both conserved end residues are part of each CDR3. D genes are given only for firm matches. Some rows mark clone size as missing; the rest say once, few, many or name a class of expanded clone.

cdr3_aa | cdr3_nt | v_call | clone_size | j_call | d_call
CASSYMGHTGELFF | TGTGCCAGCAGTTACATGGGGCACACCGGGGAGCTGTTTTTT | TRBV6-6 | . | TRBJ2-2 | .
CAISESRVIAQIRNQPQHF | TGTGCCATCAGTGAGTCTCGGGTTATCGCCCAAATACGCAATCAGCCCCAGCATTTT | TRBV10-3 | . | TRBJ1-5 | .
CASTGTGGSPQHF | TGTGCCAGCACCGGGACAGGGGGATCGCCCCAGCATTTT | TRBV19 | . | TRBJ1-5 | TRBD1
CASSLDSGDNQPQHF | TGTGCCAGCAGCTTAGATTCGGGTGACAATCAGCCCCAGCATTTT | TRBV7-9 | . | TRBJ1-5 | .
CASSLGRGGAGELFF | TGTGCCAGCAGCTTAGGCCGGGGGGGCGCCGGGGAGCTGTTTTTT | TRBV7-3 | . | TRBJ2-2 | TRBD2
CASSIEGVGNQPQHF | TGTGCCAGTAGTATAGAGGGGGTTGGCAATCAGCCCCAGCATTTT | TRBV19 | few | TRBJ1-5 | .
CSVGRNEKLFF | TGCAGCGTGGGGAGGAATGAAAAACTGTTTTTT | TRBV29-1 | many | TRBJ1-4 | .
CASSEKGDRGYTF | TGTGCCAGCAGTGAAAAAGGGGATCGCGGCTACACCTTC | TRBV6-1 | few | TRBJ1-2 | .
CASSGTKTGIDIYEQYF | TGTGCCAGCTCAGGGACCAAGACAGGGATTGACATCTACGAGCAGTACTTC | TRBV7-9 | . | TRBJ2-7 | TRBD1
CSARDGPAAGPQHF | TGCAGTGCTAGAGATGGACCAGCCGCGGGACCCCAGCATTTT | TRBV20-1 | few | TRBJ1-5 | .
CASLVEGANTEAFF | TGTGCCAGCTTGGTGGAGGGGGCTAACACTGAAGCTTTCTTT | TRBV6-4 | once | TRBJ1-1 | TRBD1
CAIRVTAPAEQYF | TGTGCCATCAGGGTAACGGCTCCCGCCGAGCAGTACTTC | TRBV10-3 | . | TRBJ2-7 | .
CSALGVSKTGGGLGYTF | TGCAGTGCCTTAGGTGTCTCTAAAACAGGGGGAGGACTCGGCTACACCTTC | TRBV20-1 | . | TRBJ1-2 | TRBD1
CASARDRGYEKLFF | TGTGCCAGCGCCCGGGACAGGGGATATGAAAAACTGTTTTTT | TRBV7-9 | . | TRBJ1-4 | TRBD1
CASSRGPYYEQYF | TGTGCCAGTAGTCGCGGGCCCTATTACGAGCAGTACTTC | TRBV19 | . | TRBJ2-7 | .
CASRGGGDEKLFF | TGCGCCAGCAGAGGGGGCGGAGATGAAAAACTGTTTTTT | TRBV2 | . | TRBJ1-4 | TRBD1
CASSQALGTPLHF | TGCGCCAGCAGCCAAGCGCTGGGCACTCCCCTCCACTTT | TRBV4-1 | many | TRBJ1-6 | .
CASSPVRGEQYF | TGTGCCAGCAGCCCCGTTAGGGGTGAGCAGTACTTC | TRBV7-3 | many | TRBJ2-7 | .
CASSENRVGNTIYF | TGTGCCAGCAGTGAAAACCGGGTTGGAAACACCATATATTTT | TRBV2 | . | TRBJ1-3 | .
CASSGTGGGFVYGYTF | TGTGCCAGCAGCGGGACAGGGGGCGGCTTCGTCTATGGCTACACCTTC | TRBV2 | few | TRBJ1-2 | TRBD1
CATSRGVGVKLFF | TGTGCCACCAGCAGAGGGGTTGGGGTAAAACTGTTTTTT | TRBV15 | . | TRBJ1-4 | .
CASSERDISSYTF | TGTGCCAGCAGTGAAAGGGACATCTCTAGCTACACCTTC | TRBV12-3/TRBV12-4 | many | TRBJ1-2 | .
CASSLTDSLQETQYF | TGTGCCAGCAGCTTAACGGACAGCCTCCAAGAGACCCAGTACTTC | TRBV7-9 | . | TRBJ2-5 | .
CASSQSRSSNQPQHF | TGTGCCAGCAGCCAATCCCGGTCCAGCAATCAGCCCCAGCATTTT | TRBV7-2 | few | TRBJ1-5 | .
CASSLTTERTEKLFF | TGTGCCAGCAGCCTCACAACGGAAAGGACTGAAAAACTGTTTTTT | TRBV14 | few | TRBJ1-4 | .
CASSQVGSRIVGYVYTF | TGTGCCAGCAGCCAAGTAGGCAGCAGGATCGTCGGCTATGTCTACACCTTC | TRBV10-3 | . | TRBJ1-2 | .